The sequence of this T cell receptor beta chain was determined in a study of cytomegalovirus exposure and HLA in healthy donors. The PCR used 60 Vbeta and 13 Jbeta primers. Method: immunoSEQ multiplex PCR; TCRdb's copy keeps in-frame clones and lacks some. Found here are about 170,000 clones, approximately 76% of them singletons; the top ten hold roughly 5.4%. V lost 6 bases and J lost 1, with 6 bases in between. Germline V CDR1 and CDR2: MNHEY, SMNVEV (reference sequence). This CDR3 region has 12 residues. The sequence was obtained from a woman aged 18-35 years in good health and CMV-seropositive. The rearrangement joins TRBV27 to TRBJ1-1; D remains ambiguous. The material sequenced was PBMCs. The chain's CDR3 is CASSAGNTEAFF. In DNA form, the CDR3 reads TGTGCCAGCAGCGCAGGGAACACTGAAGCTTTCTTT.